The 24 T cell receptor beta chains listed next were all sequenced from one sample in a study of T cells in Graves' hyperthyroidism and ophthalmopathy. Amplified TCR beta CDR3 regions came from RNA transcripts. TCR CDR3 underwent first-round RT-PCR with the HTBI primer set. MiXCR, applied by TCRdb to the multiplex PCR reads, yields one record per CDR3 protein. The profile covers over 250,000 distinct CDR3 sequences, with approximately 15% appearing a single time and almost 35% taken by the ten largest. Sequenced: blood. Receptors originate from a woman in her forties with Graves' ophthalmopathy.

This clonotype was picked up many times. The CDR3, as DNA: TGTGCCAGCAGTGCTCGCGTTTTCCAGGGTAGGGTGTGGAACACTGAAGCTTTCTTT. Translated: CASSARVFQGRVWNTEAFF. The chain has TRBV6-1 and TRBJ1-1, with D tentatively TRBD1 (5 bases). CDR3 size: 19 residues. V dropped 4 bases and J dropped 1 base, with 25 bases sitting between them. In germline, CDR1 is MNHNS, CDR2 SASEGT.

This clonotype showed up many times. The chain recombines TRBV28 with TRBJ1-1; D unclear. Trimming took 11 bases from V and 4 from J, leaving 11 bases between them. The germline V gene has CDR1 MDHEN and CDR2 SYDVKM. The CDR3 length is 11 residues. This CDR3 is CAAFGFTEAFF. The CDR3, as DNA: TGTGCCGCTTTCGGGTTCACTGAAGCTTTCTTT.

This clonotype has ten or more counts. J is TRBJ1-1 and V is TRBV12-3 or TRBV12-4, with D possibly matching TRBD1 (5 bases). The V and J ends lost 2 bases and 10 bases respectively, with 8 bases between them. The CDR3 length is 11 residues. CDR3 DNA: TGTGCCAGCAGTTTACGGGGCGGAGCTTTCTTT. Translating it yields CASSLRGGAFF.

This clonotype was seen only a few times. This chain uses TRBV24-1 with TRBJ2-5; maybe TRBD2 (7 bases). Germline CDR1 and CDR2: KGHDR and SFDVKD. V lost 6 bases to trimming and J lost 5 bases, with 15 bases between them. The CDR3 contains 14 residues. CDR3 loop: CATSRGADRETQYF. CDR3 sequence (DNA): TGTGCCACCAGTCGGGGGGCAGATCGGGAGACCCAGTACTTC.

In its sample, this clonotype was seen many times. The chain combines TRBV20-1 with TRBJ1-1, with TRBD1 matching 8 bases. Trimming removed 3 bases from V and 1 base from J; junction bases left unmatched: 1. The CDR3 totals 13 residues. Germline CDR1 DFQATT, CDR2 SNEGSKA (reference sequence). CDR3 in amino acids: CSARGTGNTEAFF. CDR3 in DNA: TGCAGTGCTAGGGGGACAGGGAACACTGAAGCTTTCTTT.

Many counts were recorded for this clonotype. V and J are TRBV28 and TRBJ1-1; the D is unclear. V dropped 3 bases and J dropped 4 bases, with 12 bases sitting between them. Germline loops: CDR1 MDHEN, CDR2 SYDVKM. CDR3 size: 14 residues. CDR3 in DNA: TGTGCCAGCAGTTTTAGAGGTCGGAGCACTGAAGCTTTCTTT. It translates to CASSFRGRSTEAFF.

The rearrangement links TRBV10-3 to TRBJ1-5, with 9 bases identical to TRBD1. Germline V gives CDR1 ENHRY, CDR2 SYGVKD. V was pared by 3 bases and J by 6 bases, with 15 bases of the junction left unmatched. The CDR3 has 18 amino acids. The CDR3 DNA follows: TGTGCCATCAGTGAATCGACAGGGGGGGCCCCGGGGGCTCAGCCCCAGCATTTT. As protein: CAISESTGGAPGAQPQHF.

In its sample, this clonotype was seen many times. Written as DNA, the CDR3 is TGTGCCAGCAGTGAAAAGTTAAGACAGCCCCAGCATTTT. Its translation: CASSEKLRQPQHF. The genes are TRBV6-1 and TRBJ1-5; D gene unclear. Trimming cost V 2 bases and J 7 bases, with 9 bases left between them. The V gene's germline CDR1 is MNHNS and CDR2 SASEGT. CDR3 length: 13 residues.

V gene TRBV20-1 combines with J gene TRBJ2-1, with unresolved D. The CDR3 is made up of 15 amino acids. CDR1 is DFQATT and CDR2 is SNEGSKA in the germline V gene (reference sequence). Trimming removed 1 base at V and 5 bases at J, with 15 bases between. The CDR3 DNA follows: TGCAGTGCTAGAGTGATAGGCAAGGAGAACAATGAGCAGTTCTTC. It encodes CSARVIGKENNEQFF.

This clonotype showed up many times. The V call is TRBV6-1, the J call TRBJ2-7; D is unclear. This CDR3 region has 12 residues. CDR1 and CDR2 from the germline V gene are MNHNS and SASEGT. V dropped 5 bases and J dropped 5 bases, with 10 bases sitting between them. This CDR3 reads CASSPFGDEQYF. The CDR3 nucleotides are TGTGCCAGCAGTCCGTTCGGTGACGAGCAGTACTTC.

This clonotype was found many times. The chain joins TRBV11-2 to TRBJ2-7; D tentatively fits TRBD1 or TRBD2 (5 bases each). The ends were cut back, 6 bases at V and 7 bases at J, with 22 bases in the middle. Germline V gene data show CDR1 as SGHAT and CDR2 as FQNNGV. CDR3 length equals 15 residues. CDR3: CASSPDRDPAAEQYF. DNA of the CDR3: TGTGCCAGCAGTCCGGATCGGGACCCGGCGGCTGAGCAGTACTTC.

This clonotype was observed at least ten times. The chain uses TRBV7-2 and TRBJ1-2, with no clear D. The germline CDR1 and CDR2 sequences are SGHTA and FQGNSA. The CDR3 has 13 residues. Trimming shortened V by 5 bases and J by 5 bases, and 12 bases separated the two germline ends. The DNA of the CDR3 is TGTGCCAGCAGCATAAGGACGGGGTATGGCTACACCTTC. The encoded protein is CASSIRTGYGYTF.

The sample holds many counts of this clonotype. This chain joins TRBV12-3 or TRBV12-4 and TRBJ1-1; D is uncertain. The V and J ends lost 0 bases and 7 bases respectively, with 6 bases between them. This CDR3 spans 12 amino acids. The CDR3 protein is CASSLAGNEAFF. CDR3 in DNA: TGTGCCAGCAGTTTAGCGGGAAATGAAGCTTTCTTT.

This clonotype was seen a handful of times. This chain connects TRBV5-1 to TRBJ2-3, with 7 bases that match TRBD1. The germline V gene encodes CDR1 SGHRS and CDR2 YFSETQ. V shed 4 bases, J shed 2 bases, and the junction held 7 bases outside the gene matches. The CDR3 runs 15 residues. The CDR3 loop reads CASSPYRGLTDTQYF. CDR3 nucleotide sequence: TGCGCCAGCAGCCCCTACAGGGGCCTCACAGATACGCAGTATTTT.

The sample holds a few counts of this clonotype. This chain links TRBV19 with TRBJ1-2; a weak D match, TRBD1 (6 bases). Germline assignment: CDR1 LNHDA and CDR2 SQIVND (reference sequence). The CDR3 sequence is 13 residues long. The V gene lost 3 bases and the J gene lost 8 bases, with 13 bases spanning the gap. The CDR3 here is CASSIPRGEGYTF. CDR3 in DNA: TGTGCCAGTAGTATCCCCAGGGGAGAAGGCTACACCTTC. Filled out from reference TRBV19 and TRBJ1-2, the complete variable domain reads DGGITQSPKYLFRKEGQNVTLSCEQNLNHDAMYWYRQDPGQGLRLIYYSQIVNDFQKGDIAEGYSVSREKKESFPLTVTSAQKNPTAFYLCASSIPRGEGYTFGSGTRLTVV.

There are a few counts of this clonotype. The rearrangement joins TRBV4-1 to TRBJ2-7; D remains ambiguous. Trimming removed 3 bases at V and 6 bases at J, with 18 bases between. There are 15 residues in the CDR3. Germline V CDR1 and CDR2: MGHRA, YSYEKL. CDR3 residues: CASSHIGNYKLEQYF. CDR3 nucleotides: TGCGCCAGCAGCCATATCGGCAACTACAAACTCGAGCAGTACTTC.

J is TRBJ1-1 and V is TRBV18; D is ambiguous. Per germline, CDR1 KGHSH and CDR2 LQKENI. V dropped 4 bases and J dropped 0 bases, with 12 bases sitting between them. The CDR3 covers 15 residues. In DNA, the CDR3 is TGTGCCAGCTCACTAATGGAAGTCATGAACACTGAAGCTTTCTTT. Translated: CASSLMEVMNTEAFF.

Ten or more counts support this clonotype. The genes are TRBV2 and TRBJ2-3; the match to TRBD2 covers 15 bases. The CDR3 extends over 20 amino acids. With V trimmed by 3 bases and J by 6 bases, 16 bases remained unmatched. Looked up from germline, CDR1 is SNHLY and CDR2 is FYNNEI. The CDR3 protein is CASSESVWTSGRAFRDTQYF. The CDR3 DNA reads TGTGCCAGCAGTGAGTCCGTATGGACTAGCGGGAGGGCCTTCCGGGATACGCAGTATTTT.

The CDR3 sequence: CASRGQGNQPQHF. In nucleotides, the CDR3 is TGTGCCAGCAGGGGACAGGGCAATCAGCCCCAGCATTTT. The J gene is TRBJ1-5, the V gene TRBV19; 8 bases are shared with TRBD1. Germline assignment: CDR1 LNHDA and CDR2 SQIVND (reference sequence). The V segment lost 9 bases and the J segment 2 bases; nucleotides outside the gene matches: 3. The CDR3 is 13 residues long.

This clonotype was seen many times. The chain uses TRBV19 and TRBJ2-1; D uncertain. Looked up from germline, CDR1 is LNHDA and CDR2 is SQIVND (reference sequence). CDR3 length: 16 residues. V dropped 0 bases and J dropped 4 bases, with 13 bases sitting between them. CDR3 sequence: CASSIDRSQIYNEQFF. CDR3 coding DNA: TGTGCCAGTAGTATAGATCGGAGTCAGATATACAATGAGCAGTTCTTC. The full variable domain, its missing parts supplied by reference TRBV19 and TRBJ2-1, is DGGITQSPKYLFRKEGQNVTLSCEQNLNHDAMYWYRQDPGQGLRLIYYSQIVNDFQKGDIAEGYSVSREKKESFPLTVTSAQKNPTAFYLCASSIDRSQIYNEQFFGPGTRLTVL.

This clonotype was seen ten or more times. This rearrangement joins TRBV2 to TRBJ2-2; TRBD2 aligns across 7 bases. This CDR3 region has 15 residues. Germline trimming cut 3 bases from V and 2 bases from J; bases unmatched to any gene: 3. CDR1 and CDR2 from the germline V gene are SNHLY and FYNNEI. DNA for the CDR3: TGTGCCAGCAGTGATGGCGGGGGTAACACCGGGGAGCTGTTTTTT. Protein product: CASSDGGGNTGELFF.

The gene calls are TRBV9 and TRBJ2-5, with a weak D call TRBD2 (6 bases). The CDR3 covers 16 residues. Germline CDR1 is SGDLS and CDR2 is YYNGEE. V was clipped by 0 bases and J by 2 bases, with 14 bases between them. The CDR3 reads CASSVAISGEQETQYF. In DNA form, the CDR3 reads TGTGCCAGCAGCGTAGCAATTAGCGGAGAGCAAGAGACCCAGTACTTC.

The table lists this clonotype with many counts. This sequence joins TRBV6-1 and TRBJ2-5; no definite D call. The CDR3 has 14 residues. V lost 6 bases to trimming and J lost 4 bases, with 15 bases between them. The germline V gene has CDR1 MNHNS and CDR2 SASEGT. The CDR3 protein is CASSLSTVRETQYF. The DNA for the CDR3 is TGTGCCAGCAGCTTATCCACAGTAAGAGAGACCCAGTACTTC.

This clonotype was counted a few times. This chain uses TRBV27 with TRBJ2-1; D gene ambiguous. The V gene lost 0 bases and the J gene lost 5 bases, with 11 bases spanning the gap. Germline V gene lookup returns CDR1 MNHEY and CDR2 SMNVEV (reference sequence). The CDR3 is 15 amino acids. The CDR3 nucleotides read TGTGCCAGCAGTTTATCCTCTTTGGGGAACAATGAGCAGTTCTTC. Translated: CASSLSSLGNNEQFF.